The 20 T cell receptor beta chains reported below all come from one sample, sequenced in a study of cytomegalovirus exposure and HLA in healthy donors. Amplification used 60 Vbeta primers and 13 Jbeta primers. Using immunoSEQ multiplex PCR, the repertoire was profiled, and TCRdb retains in-frame clones only, with some absent. The sample has approximately 150,000 clones, around 68% seen once. Sequenced material: PBMCs. The receptors were gathered from a man aged 50 to 60 in good health and CMV-seronegative.

Notes on this clone: At one end, the junction sequence differs from germline, possibly due to a read error. The rearrangement joins TRBV7-9 to TRBJ1-1; maybe TRBD1 (6 bases). The CDR3 consists of 14 residues. The germline V gene has CDR1 SEHNR and CDR2 FQNEAQ (reference sequence). In nucleotides, the CDR3 is TGTTCCAGCAGGCAAGGACAGATGAACACTGAAGCTTTCTTT. Translation: CSSRQGQMNTEAFF. The whole variable domain, filled in from reference TRBV7-9 and TRBJ1-1, reads DTGVSQNPRHKITKRGQNVTFRCDPISEHNRLYWYRQTLGQGPEFLTYFQNEAQLEKSRLLSDRFSAERPKGSFSTLEIQRTEQGDSAMYLCSSRQGQMNTEAFFGQGTRLTVV.

This chain connects TRBV28 to TRBJ2-2, with D hard to call. V was clipped by 4 bases and J by 4 bases, with 10 bases between them. Germline-derived CDR1 and CDR2 are MDHEN and SYDVKM. The CDR3 spans 14 residues. DNA for the CDR3: TGTGCCAGCAGTTCTACCCCTGGCACCGGGGAGCTGTTTTTT. This encodes CASSSTPGTGELFF.

The chain recombines TRBV28 with TRBJ2-7; 8 positions match TRBD2. The CDR3 is 15 amino acids. V dropped 5 bases and J dropped 4; count of bases not matched to a gene: 10. Germline V CDR1 and CDR2: MDHEN, SYDVKM. The CDR3 DNA sequence: TGTGCCAGCAGTCCAGGCGGGGGGAATGTGTACGAGCAGTACTTC. Translation gives CASSPGGGNVYEQYF.

The chain employs TRBV7-9 and TRBJ2-5, with 8 bases identical to TRBD1. The J call may be in error: the DNA end matches TRBJ2-7 better. This CDR3 comprises 16 residues. Germline assignment: CDR1 SEHNR and CDR2 FQNEAQ (reference sequence). CDR3 DNA sequence: TGTGCCAGCAGCTTAGGTATGGGACAGGTCGTCTACGAGCAGTACTTC. Translated: CASSLGMGQVVYEQYF.

The CDR3 DNA reads as TGTGCCAGCAGACCTCTCCAGGGCTTCTACGAGCAGTACTTC. This sequence encodes CASRPLQGFYEQYF. V usage is TRBV6-6 and J usage is TRBJ2-7; tentative D call: TRBD1 (5 bases). Trimming stripped 6 bases from V and 3 bases from J, with 15 bases between. CDR3 length: 14 amino acids. Germline V gives CDR1 MNHNY, CDR2 SVGAGI (reference sequence).

The chain links TRBV7-6 to TRBJ2-1; tentatively, D is TRBD2 (6 bases). The CDR3 spans 16 residues. Germline CDR1 reads SGHVS; CDR2 reads FNYEAQ. Trimming took off 8 bases at V and 5 bases at J, with 22 bases between the two ends. Here the CDR3 DNA reads TGTGCCAGCGCCTCTGGCGGGGCACTCCGCCACAATGAGCAGTTCTTC. This sequence encodes CASASGGALRHNEQFF. Using reference TRBV7-6 and TRBJ2-1 for the parts outside the CDR3, the full variable domain is GAGVSQSPRYKVTKRGQDVALRCDPISGHVSLYWYRQALGQGPEFLTYFNYEAQQDKSGLPNDRFSAERPEGSISTLTIQRTEQRDSAMYRCASASGGALRHNEQFFGPGTRLTVL.

This chain links TRBV5-4 with TRBJ2-2, with D perhaps matching TRBD2 (7 bases). The germline V gene encodes CDR1 SGHNT and CDR2 YYREEE (reference sequence). V dropped 4 bases and J dropped 5 bases, with 21 bases sitting between them. The CDR3 is made up of 17 amino acids. CDR3 in DNA: TGTGCCAGCAGCCGGGGAGGGGTCAGGGGCGATACCGGGGAGCTGTTTTTT. It encodes CASSRGGVRGDTGELFF. The complete variable domain, with remaining parts taken from reference TRBV5-4 and TRBJ2-2, reads ETGVTQSPTHLIKTRGQQVTLRCSSQSGHNTVSWYQQALGQGPQFIFQYYREEENGRGNFPPRFSGLQFPNYSSELNVNALELDDSALYLCASSRGGVRGDTGELFFGEGSRLTVL.

Only a few counts were recorded for this clone. The V and J genes are TRBV5-1 and TRBJ1-6, with D perhaps TRBD1 (5 bases). The V end lost 7 bases, the J end lost 4 bases, and 12 bases lay between the germline ends. This CDR3 comprises 14 residues. In germline, CDR1 is SGHRS, CDR2 YFSETQ. The CDR3 spells CASGRGEYNSPLHF. The CDR3 bases are TGCGCCAGCGGGAGGGGCGAGTATAATTCACCCCTCCACTTT.

This clone was detected only a few times. This chain joins TRBV19 and TRBJ1-2; D not resolved. The germline V and J ends were trimmed by 3 bases and 0 bases, with 11 bases remaining between them. Germline CDR1 LNHDA, CDR2 SQIVND (reference sequence). CDR3 length: 15 residues. CDR3 nucleotide sequence: TGTGCCAGTAGTATTGGGCCAGTAGCTAACTATGGCTACACCTTC. Amino acids: CASSIGPVANYGYTF.

To note about this clone: Other DNA sequences in this sample translate to the same CDR3. The V and J genes are TRBV27 and TRBJ1-2, with D perhaps matching TRBD1 (6 bases). The CDR3 loop spans 13 amino acids. V lost 4 bases, J lost 2 bases, and 8 bases lay in between. Germline CDR1 is MNHEY and CDR2 is SMNVEV (reference sequence). The chain's CDR3 is CASSSTGNYGYTF. As DNA, the CDR3 is TGTGCCAGCAGTTCTACAGGGAACTATGGCTACACCTTC.

The CDR3 nucleotides read TGTGCCAGCTCCACGGCGGGGAAGACTTCCTACGAGCAGTACTTC. Residues: CASSTAGKTSYEQYF. V gene TRBV6-1 combines with J gene TRBJ2-7; tentative D call: TRBD2 (6 bases). CDR1 and CDR2 from the germline V gene are MNHNS and SASEGT. This CDR3 is built from 15 residues. V lost 8 bases to trimming and J lost 1 base, with 18 bases between them.

V gene TRBV5-5 combines with J gene TRBJ2-7, with TRBD1 as a possible D gene (5 bases). The CDR3 spans 14 residues. V was trimmed by 2 bases and J by 3 bases, leaving 12 bases between them. Germline V CDR1 and CDR2: SGHKS, YYEKEE (reference sequence). Written as DNA, the CDR3 is TGTGCCAGCAGCTTTTCACAGGTCAACTACGAGCAGTACTTC. It translates to CASSFSQVNYEQYF.

This clone was seen a handful of times. The gene calls are TRBV28 and TRBJ2-7; 9 bases align to TRBD2. The CDR3 loop spans 16 amino acids. The ends lost 5 bases at V and 0 bases at J; junction bases unmatched: 8. The germline CDR1 and CDR2 sequences are MDHEN and SYDVKM. The CDR3 region is CASSIRRLAVSYEQYF. In DNA, the CDR3 is TGTGCCAGCAGTATAAGAAGACTAGCGGTCTCCTACGAGCAGTACTTC.

This clone was counted only a few times. V is TRBV12-5 and J is TRBJ2-2; weak D call: TRBD2 (5 bases). V lost 0 bases, J lost 3 bases, and 11 bases lay in between. The CDR3 is made up of 16 amino acids. Germline CDR1 is LGHNT and CDR2 is FRNRAP. CDR3 sequence (DNA): TGTGCTAGTGGTTTGGTACTAGGGAAGGACACCGGGGAGCTGTTTTTT. As protein: CASGLVLGKDTGELFF.

The chain links TRBV5-1 to TRBJ1-1, with D unclear. Trimming left V 0 bases short and J 6 bases short, with 6 bases between. Germline assignment: CDR1 SGHRS and CDR2 YFSETQ. The CDR3 runs 12 residues. DNA of the CDR3: TGCGCCAGCAGCTTGGAAACTTCTGAAGCTTTCTTT. Its protein is CASSLETSEAFF.

This clone appeared once. The chain combines TRBV19 with TRBJ2-7; D is perhaps TRBD1 (6 bases). V was trimmed by 6 bases and J by 2 bases, leaving 17 bases between them. The CDR3 is 15 residues long. Germline CDR1 is LNHDA and CDR2 is SQIVND (reference sequence). CDR3 in amino acids: CASSDQPTGPYEQYF. The CDR3, as DNA: TGTGCCAGTAGCGACCAGCCCACAGGGCCCTACGAGCAGTACTTC.

The J gene is TRBJ2-7, the V gene TRBV6-6; D possibly corresponds to TRBD2 (6 bases). Germline lookup yields CDR1 MNHNY and CDR2 SVGAGI (reference sequence). This CDR3 has 15 amino acids. Between the trimmed V and J ends, which lost 2 bases and 2 bases, there was a span of 13 bases. The CDR3 DNA sequence: TGTGCCAGCAGTTACGAAGCGGGTTTCACCTACGAGCAGTACTTC. It is translated as CASSYEAGFTYEQYF.

This sequence joins TRBV5-1 and TRBJ2-2; no reliable D call. V was shortened by 3 bases and J by 4 bases, with 7 bases between the two germline ends. The CDR3 sequence is 13 residues long. Germline assignment: CDR1 SGHRS and CDR2 YFSETQ. CDR3 coding DNA: TGCGCCAGCAGCTGGGCCCCCACCGGGGAGCTGTTTTTT. Protein: CASSWAPTGELFF.

V is TRBV6-4 and J is TRBJ1-2; 7 bases fit TRBD1. With 2 bases clipped from V and 3 bases from J, the junction kept 6 bases outside the gene matches. The CDR3 extends over 15 amino acids. Per the germline V gene, CDR1 is MRHNA and CDR2 is SNTAGT. This CDR3 is CASSDPGTEHYGYTF. CDR3 DNA: TGTGCCAGCAGTGACCCCGGGACAGAGCACTATGGCTACACCTTC.

This chain uses TRBV6-6 with TRBJ1-2; no reliable D call. The V and J ends lost 6 bases and 8 bases respectively, with 16 bases between them. Germline-derived CDR1 and CDR2 are MNHNY and SVGAGI (reference sequence). This CDR3 spans 13 amino acids. CDR3 in amino acids: CASRNPPGEGYTF. CDR3 nucleotides: TGTGCCAGCAGAAACCCCCCCGGAGAAGGCTACACCTTC.